Below are 2 T cell receptor beta chains sequenced from a single sample in a study of T cells after yellow fever vaccination. TCRdb fed the 5' RACE reads into MiXCR, producing one record per CDR3 protein. Seen here are approximately 580,000 distinct CDR3 sequences, about a sixth observed once, and the top ten hold 15% to 20%. Specimen: PBMCs, collected about 5 days after the first yellow fever vaccination. These receptors came from a man younger than 30 who received the YFV17D yellow fever vaccine.

The chain couples TRBV6-6 to TRBJ1-4; a weak D match, TRBD1 (5 bases). Trimming took 4 bases from V and 9 from J, leaving 9 bases between them. The germline gives CDR1 MNHNY, CDR2 SVGAGI (reference sequence). The CDR3 contains 12 residues. The CDR3, as DNA: TGTGCCAGCAGTTTGGGGCAGCAAAAACTGTTTTTT. The encoded protein is CASSLGQQKLFF.

This clonotype has only a few counts. This chain links TRBV10-3 with TRBJ2-7; the D is unclear. The CDR3 spans 14 residues. The V gene lost 3 bases and the J gene lost 5 bases, with 14 bases spanning the gap. Germline V gene sequence: CDR1 ENHRY, CDR2 SYGVKD. Written as DNA, the CDR3 is TGTGCCATCAGTGATCGGTTTCGGGCACACGAGCAGTACGTC. Its translation is CAISDRFRAHEQYV.